Below are 22 T cell receptor beta chains sequenced from a single sample in a study of blood T cell repertoires in COVID-19 (dated by TCRdb to 2020 to 2022). To prepare the library, the immunoSEQ multiplex PCR assay was applied. TCRdb's version of the immuneACCESS table is confined to in-frame rearrangements and falls short of the full clone set. An unresolved V gene accounts for under half of the shortfall where checked; the remainder is of unknown origin. The sample table records around 190,000 clones; roughly 80% of these occur just once. Approximately 7% of the sample rests with the top ten. The specimen sequenced was peripheral blood. The receptors stem from a human donor in a cohort sampled during active COVID-19.

The V gene is TRBV4-2, the J gene TRBJ1-1, with TRBD1 matching 9 bases. Germline CDR1 LGHNA, CDR2 YNFKEQ. The CDR3 has 15 residues. V lost 3 bases to trimming and J lost 4 bases; unmatched junction nucleotides: 6. In DNA, the CDR3 is TGTGCCAGCAGCCAGTCCCGGGACAGGGCCACTGAAGCTTTCTTT. Translation: CASSQSRDRATEAFF.

This chain connects TRBV19 to TRBJ1-6; D is uncertain. Germline V gene data show CDR1 as LNHDA and CDR2 as SQIVND (reference sequence). V lost 3 bases and J lost 0, with 12 bases in between. The CDR3 has 17 amino acids. CDR3: CASSIWRASSYNSPLHF. CDR3 DNA sequence: TGTGCCAGTAGTATTTGGCGGGCGAGCTCCTATAATTCACCCCTCCACTTT.

This chain connects TRBV2 to TRBJ2-7; D is unclear. Trimming stripped 8 bases from V and 0 bases from J, with 8 bases between. The CDR3 length is 12 residues. Germline values: CDR1 SNHLY, CDR2 FYNNEI. DNA for the CDR3: TGTGCCAGCGTACAAGACTCCTACGAGCAGTACTTC. Protein product: CASVQDSYEQYF. The complete variable domain, with remaining parts taken from reference TRBV2 and TRBJ2-7, reads EPEVTQTPSHQVTQMGQEVILRCVPISNHLYFYWYRQILGQKVEFLVSFYNNEISEKSEIFDDQFSVERPDGSNFTLKIRSTKLEDSAMYFCASVQDSYEQYFGPGTRLTVT.

In DNA, the CDR3 is TGCGCCAGCAGCGGTACGACAGAGTCCTTAACGGGTGAAGCTTTCTTT. Its protein product is CASSGTTESLTGEAFF. This chain joins TRBV5-1 and TRBJ1-1; D perhaps matches TRBD1 (5 bases). The CDR3 has 16 amino acids. Germline values: CDR1 SGHRS, CDR2 YFSETQ. The V end lost 4 bases, the J end lost 7 bases, and 23 bases lay between the germline ends.

This clone is a singleton in its sample. The rearrangement joins TRBV19 to TRBJ1-5; possibly TRBD1 for D (6 bases). The CDR3 sequence is 15 residues long. CDR1 is LNHDA, CDR2 SQIVND, per germline (reference sequence). Trimming stripped 4 bases from V and 2 bases from J, with 12 bases between. The CDR3: CASSTYTGRNQPQHF. The DNA for the CDR3 is TGTGCCAGTAGTACCTATACAGGGCGCAATCAGCCCCAGCATTTT.

This clone was observed a single time. This sequence joins TRBV9 and TRBJ2-7; 8 bases fit TRBD1. Trimming cost V 3 bases and J 1 base; bases outside gene matches: 12. CDR3 length: 17 amino acids. CDR1 and CDR2 (germline): SGDLS, YYNGEE. CDR3 sequence: CASSAAKGRGRSYEQYF. The CDR3, as DNA: TGTGCCAGCAGCGCCGCTAAGGGCAGGGGGCGGTCCTACGAGCAGTACTTC.

V usage is TRBV4-1 and J usage is TRBJ2-5; D might be TRBD1 (6 bases). Looked up from germline, CDR1 is MGHRA and CDR2 is YSYEKL. The CDR3 is made up of 15 amino acids. Trimming took off 0 bases at V and 2 bases at J, with 10 bases between the two ends. The CDR3 sequence is CASSQDRTEQETQYF. The DNA of the CDR3 is TGCGCCAGCAGCCAAGATCGGACAGAACAAGAGACCCAGTACTTC.

In nucleotides, the CDR3 is TGTGCCAGCAGCCAAGAGGGACAGGGGAATTCTCAGCCCCAGCATTTT. It specifies CASSQEGQGNSQPQHF. The J gene is TRBJ1-5, the V gene TRBV4-2; TRBD1 matches at 10 bases. The CDR3 covers 16 residues. J lost 6 bases, V lost 0 bases, and 5 bases had no gene match. From germline, CDR1 is LGHNA and CDR2 YNFKEQ.

The chain links TRBV7-2 to TRBJ2-1; D perhaps matches TRBD2 (7 bases). Germline V gene sequence: CDR1 SGHTA, CDR2 FQGNSA. This CDR3 is 16 amino acids long. Trimming took 1 base from V and 0 from J, leaving 10 bases between them. The DNA of the CDR3 is TGTGCCAGCAGCTTAGAAGGGGGGGACTCCTACAATGAGCAGTTCTTC. Encoded protein: CASSLEGGDSYNEQFF.

The chain uses TRBV19 and TRBJ2-6, with no clear D. Trimming pared 1 base from V and 2 bases from J, leaving 9 bases between. Per germline, CDR1 LNHDA and CDR2 SQIVND (reference sequence). This CDR3 region has 16 residues. CDR3 nucleotides: TGTGCCAGTAGTATAGCCTACGATCCTGGGGCCAACGTCCTGACTTTC. As protein: CASSIAYDPGANVLTF. Filled out from reference TRBV19 and TRBJ2-6, the complete variable domain reads DGGITQSPKYLFRKEGQNVTLSCEQNLNHDAMYWYRQDPGQGLRLIYYSQIVNDFQKGDIAEGYSVSREKKESFPLTVTSAQKNPTAFYLCASSIAYDPGANVLTFGAGSRLTVL.

The chain has TRBV18 and TRBJ1-1; TRBD1 matches 7 bases. CDR3 size: 15 residues. V shed 4 bases and J 2 bases; nucleotides not matched to a gene: 7. CDR1 and CDR2 (germline): KGHSH, LQKENI. CDR3 residues: CASSLGHRGNTEAFF. In nucleotides, the CDR3 is TGTGCCAGCTCACTTGGCCACAGGGGAAACACTGAAGCTTTCTTT.

The chain is built from TRBV19 and TRBJ1-5; perhaps TRBD1 as D (6 bases). Germline CDR1 is LNHDA and CDR2 is SQIVND (reference sequence). Trimming stripped 1 base from V and 7 bases from J, with 14 bases between. The CDR3 consists of 15 residues. CDR3 loop: CASSIGFRGRQPQHF. In DNA, the CDR3 is TGTGCCAGTAGTATAGGTTTCAGGGGACGGCAGCCCCAGCATTTT.

The chain links TRBV5-6 to TRBJ1-2, with 8 bases identical to TRBD1. J gave up 8 bases and V 1 base, and 7 bases lay outside the gene matches. The CDR3 sequence is 14 residues long. In germline, CDR1 is SGHDT, CDR2 YYEEEE. The CDR3 bases are TGTGCCAGCAGCTTGACCGGACAGGGAGGAGGCTACACCTTC. It is translated as CASSLTGQGGGYTF. Using reference TRBV5-6 and TRBJ1-2 for the parts outside the CDR3, the full variable domain is DAGVTQSPTHLIKTRGQQVTLRCSPKSGHDTVSWYQQALGQGPQFIFQYYEEEERQRGNFPDRFSGHQFPNYSSELNVNALLLGDSALYLCASSLTGQGGGYTFGSGTRLTVV.

The chain couples TRBV20-1 to TRBJ2-5; TRBD2 matches 7 bases. The CDR3 consists of 14 residues. With 3 bases clipped from V and 1 base from J, the junction kept 5 bases outside the gene matches. CDR1 is DFQATT, CDR2 SNEGSKA, per germline (reference sequence). The CDR3 DNA reads TGCAGTGCTAGTATACCTAGCGGCCAAGAGACCCAGTACTTC. This gives the protein CSASIPSGQETQYF.

V and J are TRBV5-4 and TRBJ1-2, with D perhaps matching TRBD1 (6 bases). Per the germline V gene, CDR1 is SGHNT and CDR2 is YYREEE (reference sequence). CDR3 length equals 14 residues. V lost 4 bases to trimming and J lost 2 bases, with 12 bases between them. The CDR3, as DNA: TGTGCCAGCAGCGAACTTACAGGGAACTATGGCTACACCTTC. Encoded protein: CASSELTGNYGYTF.

J is TRBJ1-6 and V is TRBV27; 7 bases agree with TRBD1. The CDR3 sequence is 14 residues long. Per the germline V gene, CDR1 is MNHEY and CDR2 is SMNVEV (reference sequence). The ends lost 6 bases at V and 14 bases at J; junction bases unmatched: 13. The CDR3 reads CASRPGQRQRALHF. The CDR3 DNA reads as TGTGCCAGCAGGCCGGGACAGCGGCAAAGAGCCCTCCACTTT.

V gene TRBV19 combines with J gene TRBJ1-3; D gene unclear. V was shortened by 7 bases and J by 2 bases, with 12 bases between the two germline ends. CDR1 and CDR2 (germline): LNHDA, SQIVND (reference sequence). CDR3 size: 14 residues. CDR3 in DNA: TGTGCCAGTAAAAGACACCGAACTGGAAACACCATATATTTT. Translation gives CASKRHRTGNTIYF.

The rearrangement uses TRBV5-6 and TRBJ1-1; 8 bases match TRBD1. The CDR3 has 15 residues. V dropped 3 bases and J dropped 1; count of bases not matched to a gene: 5. Germline values: CDR1 SGHDT, CDR2 YYEEEE. The CDR3, as DNA: TGTGCCAGCAGCTCCCGGACAGGGTCGAACACTGAAGCTTTCTTT. This encodes CASSSRTGSNTEAFF.

This chain links TRBV11-3 with TRBJ1-2; TRBD1 matches 10 bases. The V and J ends lost 3 bases and 8 bases, in that order; junction bases with no gene match: 3. The CDR3 is made up of 13 amino acids. Germline V gives CDR1 SGHNT, CDR2 YENEEA. DNA for the CDR3: TGTGCCAGCAGCTTGACAGGGGGCGGGGGCTACACCTTC. This encodes CASSLTGGGGYTF. Drawing the rest from reference TRBV11-3 and TRBJ1-2, the complete variable domain is EAGVVQSPRYKIIEKKQPVAFWCNPISGHNTLYWYLQNLGQGPELLIRYENEEAVDDSQLPKDRFSAERLKGVDSTLKIQPAELGDSAVYLCASSLTGGGGYTFGSGTRLTVV.

The gene calls are TRBV10-3 and TRBJ1-1, with 8 bases fitting TRBD1. V lost 3 bases to trimming and J lost 8 bases; unmatched junction nucleotides: 2. This CDR3 has 12 amino acids. Germline V gene lookup returns CDR1 ENHRY and CDR2 SYGVKD. The CDR3 region has the DNA TGTGCCATCAGTGAAGGGGACAGGGAAGCTTTCTTT. This codes for CAISEGDREAFF.

V usage is TRBV10-3 and J usage is TRBJ2-1, with 7 positions matching TRBD2. V shed 11 bases and J 9 bases; nucleotides not matched to a gene: 10. This CDR3 is built from 12 residues. Germline V gene lookup returns CDR1 ENHRY and CDR2 SYGVKD. The CDR3 DNA sequence: TGTGCCGCCCAGGGCTCGGGGGGTGAGCAGTTCTTC. Amino acid sequence: CAAQGSGGEQFF.

V is TRBV6-5 and J is TRBJ1-1; 10 positions agree with TRBD1. Germline assignment: CDR1 MNHEY and CDR2 SVGAGI. This CDR3 is built from 14 residues. The junction had 3 bases not matched to a gene; V was cut back by 4 bases and J by 4 bases. CDR3 sequence: CASSSDRGVTEAFF. CDR3 bases: TGTGCCAGCAGTTCGGACAGGGGGGTCACTGAAGCTTTCTTT.